The 3 T cell receptor beta chains below were found in one sample sequenced in a study of CD8 T cells in Susac syndrome. RNA amounts of about 0.45 to 1 ug underwent reverse transcription with random hexamers. TCRdb analysed the immunoSEQ multiplex PCR reads with MiXCR anew, one entry per CDR3 protein. The repertoire holds 200,000 or so distinct CDR3 sequences, with approximately 96% as singletons. Sequenced input: CD4+ T cells from PBMCs. These receptors all stem from a human donor with multiple sclerosis.

The chain employs TRBV12-3 or TRBV12-4 and TRBJ1-6; 7 bases are a match to TRBD1. The CDR3 spans 15 residues. Trimming removed 5 bases from V and 5 bases from J; junction bases left unmatched: 6. This CDR3 is CASSPGTEDNSPLHF. Here the CDR3 DNA reads TGTGCCAGCAGTCCTGGGACAGAAGATAATTCACCCCTCCACTTT.

A few counts support this clonotype. The chain has TRBV5-1 and TRBJ1-2, with D maybe TRBD1 (5 bases). The germline V gene encodes CDR1 SGHRS and CDR2 YFSETQ. This CDR3 contains 13 residues. V was clipped by 5 bases and J by 2 bases, with 10 bases between them. The CDR3 region is CASRGRENYGYTF. The CDR3 coding sequence is TGCGCCAGCAGGGGGCGAGAAAACTATGGCTACACCTTC.

This chain uses TRBV27 with TRBJ1-3; no reliable D call. Trimming removed 4 bases from V and 2 bases from J, with 15 bases in between. Germline V gives CDR1 MNHEY, CDR2 SMNVEV (reference sequence). The CDR3 spans 16 residues. The CDR3 sequence: CASSCPKGSAGNTIYF. The CDR3 region has the DNA TGTGCCAGCAGTTGCCCAAAAGGATCTGCTGGAAACACCATATATTTT.